This entry is about one TCR beta chain. The target antigen is unknown. Libraries were prepared by immunoSEQ multiplex PCR; TCRdb keeps only in-frame clonotypes and omits some of them. The sample has over 3,000 clones, around 30% seen once. This record belongs to a study of T cells in localized non-small cell lung cancer. V gave up 3 bases and J gave up 5 bases; unmatched junction bases: 7. This CDR3 is 16 amino acids long. Germline CDR1 SGHAT, CDR2 FQDESV (reference sequence). Study-level findings and limits: Uninvolved nearby lung showed the greatest T cell clonality, exceeding that found in tumor. Sequencing covered just one tumor region, so heterogeneity cannot be ruled out. Patients showing higher blood T cell density tended to see longer overall survival. Adjacent lung was found to contain a median about 60 of the top 100 tumor clones.

V is TRBV11-1 and J is TRBJ1-6; 7 bases align to TRBD1. The clonotype comes from a male donor aged 60 or older with stage III lung adenocarcinoma. Material: lung tumor tissue, obtained before any cancer treatment. In nucleotides, the CDR3 is TGTGCCAGCAGCTTGGCACAGGGGAGACATAATTCACCCCTCCACTTT. This gives the protein CASSLAQGRHNSPLHF.